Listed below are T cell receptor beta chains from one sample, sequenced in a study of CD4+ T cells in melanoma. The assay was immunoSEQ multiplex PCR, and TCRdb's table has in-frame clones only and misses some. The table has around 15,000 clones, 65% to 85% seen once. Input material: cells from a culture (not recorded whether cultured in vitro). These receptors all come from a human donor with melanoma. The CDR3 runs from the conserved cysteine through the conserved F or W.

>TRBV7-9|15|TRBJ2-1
CASSLIAGGYNEQFF
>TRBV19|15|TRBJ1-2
CASTEGHDRYYGYTF
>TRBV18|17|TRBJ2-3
CASSPPAGLHHTDTQYF
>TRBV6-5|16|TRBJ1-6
CASSSRTVWENSPLHF
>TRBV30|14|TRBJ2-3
CAWSGGRRADTQYF
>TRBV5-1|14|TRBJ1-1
CASSLNSANTEAFF
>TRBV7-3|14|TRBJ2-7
CASSPSASAGEQYF
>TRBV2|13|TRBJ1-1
CASSAWLGTEAFF
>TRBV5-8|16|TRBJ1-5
CASSVGAALPNQPQHF
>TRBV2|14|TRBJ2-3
CASRLAGGWDTQYF
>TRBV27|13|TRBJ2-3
CASSLTGPDTQYF
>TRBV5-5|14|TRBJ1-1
CASSTTGSYTEAFF
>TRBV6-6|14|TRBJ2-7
CASSTPGHSYEQYF
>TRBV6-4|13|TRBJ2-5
CAGQGIFQETQYF
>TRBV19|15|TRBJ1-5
CASSMAGHSNQPQHF
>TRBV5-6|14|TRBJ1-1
CASSPTDHPAEAFF
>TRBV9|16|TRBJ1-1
CASSPTTRTGLHEAFF
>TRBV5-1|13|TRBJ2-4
CASSLGLRNIQYF
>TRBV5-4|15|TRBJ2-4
CASSTKGGAKNIQYF
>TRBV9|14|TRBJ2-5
CASSAQGRQETQYF
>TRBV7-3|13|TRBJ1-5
CASSLTNGQPQHF
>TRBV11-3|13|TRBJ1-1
CASSLGRASEAFF
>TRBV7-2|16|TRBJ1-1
CASSLGIWPKNTEAFF
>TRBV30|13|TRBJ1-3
CACKQGAGNTIYF
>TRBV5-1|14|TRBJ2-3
CASSLPGGADTQYF
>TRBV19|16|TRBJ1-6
CASSPQGLQGNSPLHF
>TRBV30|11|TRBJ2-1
CAWSVRNEQFF
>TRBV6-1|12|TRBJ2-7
CASSVMLEGLTF
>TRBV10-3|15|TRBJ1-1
CAISESQDLNTEAFF
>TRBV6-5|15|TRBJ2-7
CASSYSPQGGYEQYF
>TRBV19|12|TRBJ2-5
CASSGGSPTQYF
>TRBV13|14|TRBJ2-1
CASRTSGGANEQFF
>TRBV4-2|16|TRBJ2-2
CASSQASGRYTGELFF
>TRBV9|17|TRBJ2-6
CASTPYVGESGANVLTF
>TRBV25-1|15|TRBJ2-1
CASSEYSVPANEQFF
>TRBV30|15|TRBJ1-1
CAWTSYASRHTEAFF
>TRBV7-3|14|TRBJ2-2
CASSPSPITGELFF
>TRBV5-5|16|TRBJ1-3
CASSSDRAYSGNTIYF
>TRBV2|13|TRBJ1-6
CASSVVDSSPLHF
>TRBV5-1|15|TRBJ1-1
CASSRGTGLNTEAFF
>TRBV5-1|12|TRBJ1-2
CASREANYGYTF
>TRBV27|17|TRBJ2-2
CASSLAPGTGVTGELFF
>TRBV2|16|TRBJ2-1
CASRPLGGFLVSEQFF
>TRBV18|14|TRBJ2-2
CASSPFPNTGELFF
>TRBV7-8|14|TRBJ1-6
CASSRGTGNSPLHF
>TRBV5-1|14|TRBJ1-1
CASSLEPANTEAFF
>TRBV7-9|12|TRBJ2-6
CASSSMANVLTF
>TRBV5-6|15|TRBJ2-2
CASSWDRGRTGELFF
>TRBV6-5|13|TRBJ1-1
CASSSALNTEAFF
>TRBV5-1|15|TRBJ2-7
CASSLGAGGDNEQYF